This TCR beta chain was sequenced during a study of cytomegalovirus exposure and HLA in healthy donors (dated by TCRdb to about 2017). The study in broad terms: An earlier analysis of 587 of the donors reported about 250 Gb of sequence data and 120 million or so unique TCR beta sequences from some 180 million T cells. Approximately 300 gigabases of sequencing data and 70 million to 95 million unique TCR sequences made up an early release that covered approximately 650 HLA-typed donors. The genetic ancestry cluster associated with self-reported Caucasian donors included 70% to 85% of the roughly 400 genotyped donors. The aim of the study was to test whether cataloging public T cell receptors could identify signatures of past pathogen exposure. The study profiled the T cell repertoires of about 640 subjects by immunosequencing and related them to cytomegalovirus serostatus. Along with the approximately 670-subject first cohort, a separate validation cohort of over a hundred different subjects was used. High-throughput TCR immunosequencing, statistical association of individual TCRs with disease status, and machine learning were combined to predict cytomegalovirus infection status. In a later analysis, previously published TCR beta repertoires from several hundred donors were re-analyzed and high-resolution HLA genotyping was added so that TCR occurrence patterns could be studied. The later analysis used no new phenotypic data to find candidate immune exposures, relying instead on TCR beta sequences and their occurrence across donors. An earlier analysis of around 640 of the donors used high-throughput TCR beta sequencing to judge whether each TCR beta V gene segment behaved as functional or pseudogenic. Alongside the repertoire data, information on donor age, sex, ethnicity and CMV serostatus was compiled. A later genetic analysis took genome-wide SNP genotypes for about three fifths of the roughly 670 donors and used that subset as a discovery cohort. All discovery cohort repertoires had been generated using a single sequencing platform. HLA typing included class I and class II loci at four-digit resolution. The number of typed donors differed by locus: about 629-640 for A, B, C, DRB1 and DQB1; approximately 520 for DQA1; fewer than 610 for DPA1; and 400 to 480 for DPB1. Several DR-DQ haplotypes were handled as single units for association and clustering because linkage in the cohort was strong. Across approximately 400 genotyped donors of the cohort, an average of approximately 240,000 unique TCR beta nucleotide sequences per donor were sequenced, and roughly a sixth of those sequences were non-productive. On the study overall, not on this receptor specifically: Strong co-occurrence of HLA alleles, especially DR and DQ, made assigning TCR associations to individual alleles difficult. Because counts were too low, roughly 18 rarely observed V segments, including chromosome 9 orphons, were left out of the earlier analysis of approximately 580 of the donors. Some IMGT-functional V segments, including TRBV6-2 and TRBV6-3, could not be distinguished by the 87-base-pair reads and were therefore excluded. While some public TCRs were present in many individuals, most TCR sequences turned up only very rarely across donors. The authors suggested that the approach could potentially be extended to other disease states and immunological phenotypes. In a later analysis, HLA-associated TCR beta chains were found to be more clonally expanded and to have lower generation probabilities than equally common non-associated chains. The cohort was sequenced for TCR beta chains only, and without alpha or paired-chain data the features that could be detected were limited. In vitro tests confirmed that a few of the cytomegalovirus-associated TCR beta chains recognize cytomegalovirus antigens. In a later analysis, TCR association rates were found to vary across HLA loci, with the most associated TCRs seen for DRB1 alleles and the fewest for HLA-C alleles. An earlier analysis of approximately 600 of the donors showed that most TCR beta V segments appeared in productive rearrangements either about 90% or about 30% of the time, which broadly matched IMGT annotations. A later genetic analysis associated a missense DCLRE1C variant with V-gene and J-gene trimming of TCR beta chains, and an independent cohort replicated the association. A further reported finding was that TCR beta sequences accurately predicted the HLA-A and HLA-B alleles for most subjects in the first cohort. Because some donors lacked HLA typing at each locus, the association tests relied only on the typed subset. Compared with the approximately 710-donor mean, donors in an Asian-associated ancestry cluster had fewer N-insertions in productive TCRs, according to a later genetic analysis. Correlated functional status among segregating V segments might reflect linkage disequilibrium, but an unknown experimental factor could not be ruled out. A later analysis reported that several top co-occurrence clusters appeared linked to parvovirus B19, influenza, CMV and Epstein-Barr virus. Most CMV-associated TCR beta chains appeared to be HLA-restricted in a later analysis, and the HLA associations seemed to be driven largely by CMV exposure. The only immune exposure information available for the cohort was CMV serostatus. The classifier was reported to diagnose cytomegalovirus status with high specificity and sensitivity in both the original cohort and the validation cohort. A group of highly shared sequence variants was considered likely to be a technical artifact of the sequencing pipeline. Sequencing depth was assumed to be roughly uniform across donors in the presence/absence analyses, though that assumption may not hold. A total of roughly 160 TCR beta chains were listed by the study as associated with cytomegalovirus. In a later analysis, 16,951 TCR beta sequences were associated with specific HLA alleles at a false discovery rate of 0.05.

From the cysteine through the phenylalanine, the CDR3 covers 16 amino acids. Only the CDR3 portion is preserved as DNA: 48 bases, with reading frame beginning at the first base. V and J are trimmed by 0 bases and 8 bases, and the gene matches miss 9 bases of the junction. Looking up the germline V gene yields CDR1 SGHRS and CDR2 YFSETQ. Details on this clone: Its antigen is currently not known. No base-level quality is on record; no much larger clone is a single base apart.

The cohort was made up of approximately 700 healthy bone marrow donors. Cohort members were all nominally healthy when sampled, although unrecorded immune exposures were likely present. The donor was CMV seronegative and was included in the group of around 320 seronegative cohort members. Every donor gave a peripheral blood sample, and the peripheral blood mononuclear cells from that sample were used for TCR beta sequencing. The Qiagen DNeasy Blood Extraction Kit was used to extract genomic DNA from the blood cell samples. Library method: the immunoSEQ multiplex PCR assay. For the multiplex PCR, a mixture combining 60 forward primers for TCR Vbeta segments and 13 reverse primers for TCR Jbeta segments was used. The CDR3 region of rearranged TCR beta genes was amplified from genomic DNA with a multiplex PCR assay. On the Illumina HiSeq System, the amplified TCR beta libraries were sequenced as 87-base-pair reads. Under the source paper's analysis protocol: Across the 700 or so repertoires, a later analysis counted 75 million to 90 million unique TCR beta chains, around 10 million of which were shared by at least two donors. A nearest-neighbor algorithm error-corrected the raw reads and collapsed the reads into unique sequences, merging closely related sequences to remove PCR and sequencing errors. V, D and J gene segments were assigned by aligning CDR3 sequences to IMGT reference sequences. For a sequence to be retained, at least a six-nucleotide match to both a V gene segment and a J gene segment was required. A rearrangement was called productive if the CDR3 had no stop codons and remained in frame with V and J, and every other rearrangement was called non-productive. Following IMGT convention, CDR3 was defined as the stretch from the second conserved V-encoded cysteine to the conserved J-encoded phenylalanine. Sequences without an unambiguous match to a single V gene segment were excluded from the earlier analysis of a few hundred of the donors. In an earlier analysis of a few hundred of the donors, V segments were called functional above 56.7% productive rearrangements and were called segregating when the between-donor standard deviation exceeded 5%. A statistical classification framework was built for diagnosing cytomegalovirus status from the catalog of TCR beta chain sequences. In a later analysis, TCR nucleotide sequences were compared against IMGT/GENE-DB human TR gene sequences so that V and J genes could be assigned. A later analysis assigned CDR3 sequences and most-parsimonious VDJ recombination scenarios with the TCRdist pipeline. In a later analysis, each TCR beta chain was defined by its CDR3 amino acid sequence together with its V-gene family, and reads without a unique V-gene family were excluded. In a later analysis, approximately 590 highly shared, low-generation-probability nucleotide sequences were removed to address suspected cross-contamination and a sequencing artifact. In a later analysis, a clonal expansion index was calculated for each public chain from normalized within-repertoire ranks of inferred template counts. In a later analysis, generation probabilities were computed using a VDJ recombination model fitted to out-of-frame rearrangements, and the results were checked against IGoR. In a later analysis, TCR-TCR, TCR-HLA and TCR-CMV co-occurrence was scored with hypergeometric tests, and a repertoire-size bias correction was applied to TCR pairs. A later analysis estimated false discovery rates by permuting HLA or CMV assignments 20 times. In a later analysis, co-occurring TCRs were grouped with DBSCAN, and TCRdist sequence similarity was added when clustering was performed within HLA-allele-positive subsets. For co-occurrence clustering, repertoires with fewer than 30,000 or more than 120,000 public chains were excluded, along with roughly 5 repertoires with anomalous nucleotide sharing. Entries here come from immuneACCESS through TCRdb and include only in-frame sequences with V and J called. Some clones fail to appear in such tables; in the studies checked, an unresolved V gene covers under half of the shortfall, and the cause of the remainder is unknown. V and J calls and clone size follow that table, whereas D and trimming were derived from the DNA. Within this sample are fewer than 200,000 clones, with 80% of them counted one time only. In total, the top ten clones hold 2% to 2.5% of the sample.

The sample comprised PBMCs. The receptor was isolated from a male donor in good health and CMV-seronegative. The rearranged chain carries TRBV5-1 and TRBJ2-1, and TRBD1 aligns with 9 junction nucleotides. Here is the DNA: TGCGCCAGCAGCTTGGGAATGGGACAGGGAATAGATGAGCAGTTCTTC. Its translation reads: CASSLGMGQGIDEQFF.